A selection of T cell receptor beta chains follows, all from one sample in a study of blood T cell repertoires in COVID-19. The data were produced by immunoSEQ multiplex PCR, yet TCRdb's version contains in-frame clones alone and is incomplete. The sample contains nearly 45,000 clones, around 90% of which appear only once. The sequenced sample was peripheral blood. The receptors here all came from a woman older than 75 in a cohort sampled during active or convalescent COVID-19. The CDR3 runs from the conserved cysteine through the conserved F or W. A D gene is named only where the DNA matches it firmly. A clone size is listed for some rows: how often the clone was seen (once, few, many), or a class if it is expanded.

J	D	size	V	DNA	CDR3
TRBJ1-1	TRBD1	.	TRBV7-2	TGTGCCAGCAGCTTTCAGGGGGCGAACACTGAAGCTTTCTTT	CASSFQGANTEAFF
TRBJ1-5	.	.	TRBV6-5	TGTGCCAGCAGCGATACGGACATCTATCAGCCCCAGCATTTT	CASSDTDIYQPQHF
TRBJ1-5	TRBD1	.	TRBV5-6	TGTGCCAGCAGCGGGAGGACAGGGGGCAATCAGCCCCAGCATTTT	CASSGRTGGNQPQHF
TRBJ2-7	TRBD1	.	TRBV6-5	TGTGCCAGCAGTTACGGGACAGTCTACGAGCAGTACTTC	CASSYGTVYEQYF
TRBJ2-1	.	.	TRBV9	TGTGCCAGCAGCGTCCAGGGGAATCGGCACAATGAGCAGTTCTTC	CASSVQGNRHNEQFF
TRBJ2-3	.	once	TRBV20-1	TGCAGTGCTAGTCCAGGCCGGAGCACAGATACGCAGTATTTT	CSASPGRSTDTQYF
TRBJ1-1	.	.	TRBV27	TGTGCCAGCAGGCATTCGGGGGGCACTGAAGCTTTCTTT	CASRHSGGTEAFF
TRBJ2-5	TRBD2	.	TRBV6-1	TGTGCCAGCAGTGAAATAGCGGGGTCGTGGGAGACCCAGTACTTC	CASSEIAGSWETQYF
TRBJ2-1	.	.	TRBV6-5	TGTGCCAGCAGCGCCCCAATACTAGTTCAGAATGAGCAGTTCTTC	CASSAPILVQNEQFF
TRBJ2-3	.	.	TRBV7-2	TGTGCCAGCAGCTTAGCTAGCGGAGCTAGCACAGATACGCAGTATTTT	CASSLASGASTDTQYF
TRBJ1-4	.	once	TRBV4-3	TGCGCCAGCAGCCCCAGACATTTGCTTGAAAAACTGTTTTTT	CASSPRHLLEKLFF
TRBJ1-2	.	.	TRBV7-9	TGTGCCAGCAGCACCACAGGGTACTATGGCTACACCTTC	CASSTTGYYGYTF
TRBJ2-7	.	.	TRBV18	TGTGCCAGCTCACAGACAGAGACCTACGAGCAGTACTTC	CASSQTETYEQYF
TRBJ1-6	.	few	TRBV4-1	TGCGCCAGCAGCCTGGACAGATATAATTCACCCCTCCACTTT	CASSLDRYNSPLHF
TRBJ2-1	TRBD2	.	TRBV5-1	TGCGCCAGCAAACTAGCGGGAGTTTCCTACAATGAGCAGTTCTTC	CASKLAGVSYNEQFF
TRBJ2-2	TRBD1	.	TRBV7-9	TGTGCCAGCAGCGATGGACAGGCCAACACCGGGGAGCTGTTTTTT	CASSDGQANTGELFF
TRBJ2-7	TRBD2	.	TRBV9	TGTGCCAGCAGCCCCGAACTAGCGGGGATATCAACCTACGAGCAGTACTTC	CASSPELAGISTYEQYF
TRBJ1-6	.	.	TRBV5-4	TGTGCCAGCAGCTCAGACAGGTGGAGCTCCTATAATTCACCCCTCCACTTT	CASSSDRWSSYNSPLHF
TRBJ2-7	.	.	TRBV5-6	TGTGCCAGCAGTGCAGGCTACGAGCAGTACTTC	CASSAGYEQYF
TRBJ2-2	TRBD1	.	TRBV30	TGTGCCTGTCACCACAGGGGGCGCGGTTCGGACGCCGGGGAGCTGTTTTTT	CACHHRGRGSDAGELFF
TRBJ2-5	.	.	TRBV30	TGTGCCTGGAGTGTACCTGGGGGGTACCAGTACTTC	CAWSVPGGYQYF
TRBJ1-3	.	.	TRBV6-6	TGTGCCAGCAGGGGGGGGCTATTTGGAAACACCATATATTTT	CASRGGLFGNTIYF
TRBJ2-7	TRBD2	.	TRBV5-5	TGTGCCAGCAGCGCCGGACTAGGTCCTGGCGAGCAGTACTTC	CASSAGLGPGEQYF
TRBJ1-4	.	.	TRBV27	TGTGCCAGCAGTTTATTCTCCCCCCGGGATTATATAGCGGGCAAACTGTTTTTT	CASSLFSPRDYIAGKLFF
TRBJ1-6	.	once	TRBV11-2	TGTGCCAGCAGTCATAGATATGGTCTAAATTCACCCCTCCACTTT	CASSHRYGLNSPLHF
TRBJ2-7	TRBD2	.	TRBV5-1	TGCGCCAGCAGCTTGGGACTAGCGAGCGGCGAGCAGTACTTC	CASSLGLASGEQYF
TRBJ2-1	.	once	TRBV11-2	TGTGCCAGCAGCTTAGATCACGGGAGCACTGAGCAGTTCTTC	CASSLDHGSTEQFF
TRBJ2-1	TRBD2	.	TRBV7-3	TGTGCCAGCAGCACTAGCGGGGGGGTTTATGAGCAGTTCTTC	CASSTSGGVYEQFF
TRBJ1-2	TRBD1	.	TRBV5-1	TGCGCCAGCAGCTTGGGGCAGGGGGACTATGGCTACACCTTC	CASSLGQGDYGYTF
TRBJ1-1	.	once	TRBV28	TGTGCCAGCCGCGCGAACACTGAAGCTTTCTTT	CASRANTEAFF
TRBJ1-1	TRBD1	.	TRBV30	TGTGCCTGGGCGACAGGGTCCAACACTGAAGCTTTCTTT	CAWATGSNTEAFF
TRBJ2-5	.	.	TRBV21-1	TGTGCCAGCAGGATCGGGACTAGCGGGGTATTACAAGAGACCCAGTACTTC	CASRIGTSGVLQETQYF
TRBJ1-3	.	.	TRBV11-2	TGTGCCAGCAGCCAACTCTCCCCCCGGGTATACTCTGGAAACACCATATATTTT	CASSQLSPRVYSGNTIYF
TRBJ1-1	TRBD1	.	TRBV7-2	TGTGCCAGCAGCTTAATGGGACAGGGGATGGCTTTCTTT	CASSLMGQGMAFF
TRBJ2-7	TRBD2	.	TRBV7-2	TGTGCCAGCAGCTCATCCTGGGCGGGAGGTGGCGAGCAGTACTTC	CASSSSWAGGGEQYF
TRBJ1-4	.	.	TRBV4-3	TGCGCCAGCAGCCAAGAGCAGGTGGCAGAAAAACTGTTTTTT	CASSQEQVAEKLFF
TRBJ1-1	.	.	TRBV7-9	TGTGCCAGCAGCTTAGCGGGAGGCGGCACTGAAGCTTTCTTT	CASSLAGGGTEAFF
TRBJ1-5	.	.	TRBV19	TGTGCCAGTAGTATCGATCTCGGGAGGAATCAGCCCCAGCATTTT	CASSIDLGRNQPQHF
TRBJ2-2	TRBD1	.	TRBV7-2	TGTGCCAGCAGCTATCGGACAGGAACCGGGGAGCTGTTTTTT	CASSYRTGTGELFF
TRBJ1-1	TRBD1	few	TRBV9	TGTGCCAGCAGTCGGACAGGGGCAACTGAAGCTTTCTTT	CASSRTGATEAFF
TRBJ1-4	TRBD1	.	TRBV30	TGTGCCTGGAGAGCCATATACAGGGGATCTAATGAAAAACTGTTTTTT	CAWRAIYRGSNEKLFF
TRBJ1-1	.	.	TRBV12-3/TRBV12-4	TGTGCCAGCAGTTCGACAGTGAACACTGAAGCTTTCTTT	CASSSTVNTEAFF
TRBJ1-1	TRBD1	.	TRBV27	TGTGCCAGCAGTTTAGACAGGGTGAACACTGAAGCTTTCTTT	CASSLDRVNTEAFF
TRBJ2-4	TRBD1	.	TRBV5-4	TGTGCCAGCAGCCGACGGACAGGGGAAGGAACCAAAAACATTCAGTACTTC	CASSRRTGEGTKNIQYF
TRBJ1-1	TRBD1	once	TRBV5-1	TGCGCCAGCAGCTCGGCCGGGACAGGGAACACTGAAGCTTTCTTT	CASSSAGTGNTEAFF
TRBJ2-1	TRBD2	.	TRBV25-1	TGTGCCAGCAAGCTAGCGGGAGGGGATGGCTACAATGAGCAGTTCTTC	CASKLAGGDGYNEQFF
TRBJ1-2	TRBD1	.	TRBV5-1	TGCGCCAGCAGCTTGGACAGGGGGACGAAGGGCTACACCTTC	CASSLDRGTKGYTF
TRBJ1-6	.	.	TRBV5-5	TGTGCCAGCAGCTTCTCTCGGACAGAGTTAAATTCACCCCTCCACTTT	CASSFSRTELNSPLHF
TRBJ2-7	TRBD1	once	TRBV18	TGTGCCAGCTCAGTACAGGGGTACGAGCAGTACTTC	CASSVQGYEQYF
TRBJ1-2	.	.	TRBV29-1	TGCAGCGTTGAAAAACATAACTATGGCTACACCTTC	CSVEKHNYGYTF
TRBJ1-4	.	.	TRBV7-9	TGTGCCAGCAGCCTCCGGCAGGCTTCAAATGAAAAACTGTTTTTT	CASSLRQASNEKLFF
TRBJ1-5	TRBD1	.	TRBV3-1/TRBV3-2	TGTGCCAGCAGCCCGACAGGGATCAATCAGCCCCAGCATTTT	CASSPTGINQPQHF
TRBJ1-5	TRBD1	.	TRBV6-6	TGTGCCAGCAGTTACTCGACAGGGGGTCGAGATCAGCCCCAGCATTTT	CASSYSTGGRDQPQHF
TRBJ2-7	TRBD1	.	TRBV23-1	TGCGCCAGCAGTCAACCCCGGGACAGGGACGCGGACGAGCAGTACTTC	CASSQPRDRDADEQYF
TRBJ2-7	.	few	TRBV21-1	TGTGCCAGCAGCACGCAAAAGCGGGAGCACGAGCAGTACTTC	CASSTQKREHEQYF